This T cell receptor beta chain was found in a study of blood T cell repertoires in COVID-19. Study-wide background: T cells, B-cell-depleted T cells, or PBMCs provided the cDNA or gDNA that served as material.

V lost 6 bases and J 8 bases, leaving 13 bases between the germline ends. The CDR3 runs 12 residues. Germline CDR1 MNHEY, CDR2 SVGAGI. The study drew participants aged about 18 to 95 years from 20 to 30 US areas. Self-reported history from a screening survey and questionnaire set each donor's cohort. This clone was counted between two and nine times. Produced via immunoSEQ multiplex PCR; TCRdb's table is partial and in-frame only. Of some 220,000 clones listed, roughly nine tenths are singletons. Sequenced input: PBMCs or T cells enriched from blood (not recorded which). The sequence was collected from a woman aged 45-65 years in a cohort exposed to, infected with or recovered from COVID-19 (not recorded which). The chain recombines TRBV6-5 with TRBJ1-1; D is unresolved. The chain's CDR3 is CASSRGNREAFF. The CDR3 coding sequence is TGTGCCAGCAGCCGAGGTAATAGGGAAGCTTTCTTT.